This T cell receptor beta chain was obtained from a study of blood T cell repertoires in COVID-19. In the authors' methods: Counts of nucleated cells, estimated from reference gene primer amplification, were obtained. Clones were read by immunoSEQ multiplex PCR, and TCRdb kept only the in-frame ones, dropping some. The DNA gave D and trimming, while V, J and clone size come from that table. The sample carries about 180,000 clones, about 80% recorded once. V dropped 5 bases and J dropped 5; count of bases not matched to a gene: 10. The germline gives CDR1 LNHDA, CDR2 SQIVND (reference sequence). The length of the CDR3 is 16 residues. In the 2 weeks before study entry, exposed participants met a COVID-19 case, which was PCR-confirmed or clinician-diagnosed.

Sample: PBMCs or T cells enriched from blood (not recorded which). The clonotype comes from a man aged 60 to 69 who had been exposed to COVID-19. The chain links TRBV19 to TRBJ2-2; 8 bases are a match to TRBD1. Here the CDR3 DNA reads TGTGCCAGTAGTCTCCTCCCAGGGGGCTCGACCGGGGAGCTGTTTTTT. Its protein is CASSLLPGGSTGELFF.